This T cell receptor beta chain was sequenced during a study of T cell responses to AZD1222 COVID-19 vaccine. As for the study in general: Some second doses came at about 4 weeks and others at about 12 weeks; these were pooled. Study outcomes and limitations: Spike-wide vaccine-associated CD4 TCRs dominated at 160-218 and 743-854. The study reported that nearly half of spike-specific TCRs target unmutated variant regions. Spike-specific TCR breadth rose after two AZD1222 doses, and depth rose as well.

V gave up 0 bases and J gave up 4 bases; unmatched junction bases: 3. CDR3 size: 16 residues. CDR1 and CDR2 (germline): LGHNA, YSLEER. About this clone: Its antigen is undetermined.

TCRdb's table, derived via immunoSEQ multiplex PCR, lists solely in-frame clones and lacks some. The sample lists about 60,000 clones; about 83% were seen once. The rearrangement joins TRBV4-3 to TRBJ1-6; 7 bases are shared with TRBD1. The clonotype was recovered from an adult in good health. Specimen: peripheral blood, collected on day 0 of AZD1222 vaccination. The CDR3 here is CASSQEGDSYNSPLHF. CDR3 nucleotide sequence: TGCGCCAGCAGCCAAGAAGGGGACAGTTATAATTCACCCCTCCACTTT.